This T cell receptor (beta chain) was captured by sequencing in a study of monozygotic twins with inflammatory bowel disease. Remarks on this clonotype: Its antigen is unidentified.

The CDR3 has 13 residues. CDR1 and CDR2 (germline): SGDLS, YYNGEE. Findings and limits, study-wide: Healthy co-twins, by inverse Simpson, had higher TCRbeta diversity than their siblings with IBD. In these data, no single strong IBD-associated signal or clonotype received support.

Input per TCR library consisted of 3500 ng of total RNA. TCRdb re-called the 5' RACE reads and gives one entry per CDR3 protein, without DNA. This repertoire includes approximately 390,000 distinct CDR3 sequences. This chain connects TRBV9 to TRBJ1-4. This sequence was found in a human donor with ulcerative colitis or Crohn's disease, or a healthy co-twin of an affected twin (not recorded which). Sequencing input: blood. CDR3 amino acids: CASSVDGIEKLFF.